These 29 T cell receptor beta chains came from one sample sequenced in a study of CD8+CD57+ T cells in acquired aplastic anemia. CDR3 and TCR beta VDJ profiling relied on a genomic DNA template. TCRdb reprocessed the reads with MiXCR, giving one entry per CDR3 protein. This table has 250,000 to 350,000 distinct CDR3 sequences, around three fifths appearing once. Material: sorted CD4+, CD8+, or CD8+CD57+ T cells (not recorded which) from PBMCs. The receptors here all came from a human donor with severe aplastic anemia or a healthy control (not recorded which).

This clonotype was recorded at least ten times. The J gene is TRBJ1-2, the V gene TRBV7-3; D may be TRBD1 (5 bases). The CDR3 sequence is 13 residues long. V lost 2 bases and J lost 3, with 7 bases in between. Germline-derived CDR1 and CDR2 are SGHTA and FQGTGA. The CDR3 spells CASSLGGDYGYTF. In nucleotides, the CDR3 is TGTGCCAGCAGCTTAGGGGGGGACTATGGCTACACCTTC.

This clonotype has at least ten counts. V is TRBV12-3 or TRBV12-4 and J is TRBJ2-7; 10 nucleotides match TRBD2. V dropped 3 bases and J dropped 1; count of bases not matched to a gene: 9. This CDR3 has 17 amino acids. This CDR3 reads CASSFSPWTSGSYEQYF. The DNA of the CDR3 is TGTGCCAGCAGTTTTAGCCCCTGGACTAGCGGTTCCTACGAGCAGTACTTC.

The chain joins TRBV7-9 to TRBJ1-1; 8 nucleotides agree with TRBD1. This CDR3 spans 16 amino acids. Germline CDR1 and CDR2: SEHNR and FQNEAQ (reference sequence). With 3 bases clipped from V and 2 bases from J, the junction kept 8 bases outside the gene matches. In DNA, the CDR3 is TGTGCCAGCAGCTTGGGACAGGCCCTGGACAACACTGAAGCTTTCTTT. Residues: CASSLGQALDNTEAFF.

This clonotype was found many times. The chain employs TRBV7-3 and TRBJ2-5; no reliable D call. Trimming cost V 1 base and J 3 bases, with 6 bases left between them. Germline assignment: CDR1 SGHTA and CDR2 FQGTGA. CDR3 length: 13 amino acids. The CDR3 nucleotides read TGTGCCAGCAGCTTAAATCTAGAAGAGACCCAGTACTTC. Translated: CASSLNLEETQYF.

V and J are TRBV20-1 and TRBJ2-7, with D possibly matching TRBD2 (6 bases). Germline CDR1 reads DFQATT; CDR2 reads SNEGSKA (reference sequence). This CDR3 spans 13 amino acids. V shed 6 bases and J shed 3 bases, with 15 bases lying between them. The CDR3 region is CSADGTENYEQYF. DNA of the CDR3: TGCAGTGCCGACGGGACTGAAAACTACGAGCAGTACTTC.

The chain uses TRBV2 and TRBJ1-2, with D hard to call. V gave up 2 bases and J gave up 0 bases, with 10 bases separating them. The CDR3 totals 15 residues. The germline gives CDR1 SNHLY, CDR2 FYNNEI. The CDR3 nucleotides read TGTGCCAGCAGTGAATTCGGCGGCACTAACTATGGCTACACCTTC. It encodes CASSEFGGTNYGYTF.

This chain uses TRBV5-1 with TRBJ2-5; tentatively, D is TRBD2 (5 bases). Between the trimmed V and J ends, which lost 4 bases and 1 base, there was a span of 11 bases. Germline CDR1 reads SGHRS; CDR2 reads YFSETQ. The CDR3 contains 14 residues. Here the CDR3 DNA reads TGCGCCAGCAGCCTAAAAGGGAGCCAAGAGACCCAGTACTTC. Protein: CASSLKGSQETQYF.

At least ten counts were recorded for this clonotype. This chain joins TRBV4-3 and TRBJ1-5, with D uncertain. Germline V gives CDR1 LGHNA, CDR2 YSLEER. CDR3 length equals 15 residues. The ends were cut back, 1 base at V and 4 bases at J, with 11 bases in the middle. CDR3 nucleotides: TGCGCCAGCAGCCAAGGGGTCTCCGGTAATCAGCCCCAGCATTTT. It is translated as CASSQGVSGNQPQHF.

This clonotype was counted between two and nine times. The chain recombines TRBV27 with TRBJ1-4; no definite D call. The CDR3 runs to 12 residues. CDR1 and CDR2 (germline): MNHEY, SMNVEV (reference sequence). Trimming left V 8 bases short and J 10 bases short, with 14 bases between. CDR3 residues: CASGPSTGKLFF. The CDR3 DNA reads TGTGCCAGCGGACCCTCAACGGGAAAACTGTTTTTT.

Worth noting for this clonotype: One junction end disagrees with the germline gene, perhaps due to a read error. This chain connects TRBV19 to TRBJ2-2; D is possibly TRBD1 (6 bases). This CDR3 contains 14 residues. Germline CDR1 and CDR2: LNHDA and SQIVND (reference sequence). CDR3 DNA sequence: TGTGCCAGCAGTATCAAGGGGGTAACCGGGGAGCTGTTTTTT. Protein sequence: CASSIKGVTGELFF.

The sample holds many counts of this clonotype. The J gene is TRBJ2-7, the V gene TRBV14; 7 nucleotides match TRBD1. CDR1 and CDR2 from the germline V gene are SGHDN and FVKESK. The CDR3 spans 15 residues. The V gene end was trimmed by 4 bases and the J gene end by 4 bases; junction bases not matched to a gene: 10. CDR3 coding DNA: TGTGCCAGCAGCCCAATGGGGACAGTCCCGTACGAGCAGTACTTC. Protein sequence: CASSPMGTVPYEQYF. Full variable domain (remainder filled in from reference TRBV14 and TRBJ2-7): EAGVTQFPSHSVIEKGQTVTLRCDPISGHDNLYWYRRVMGKEIKFLLHFVKESKQDESGMPNNRFLAERTGGTYSTLKVQPAELEDSGVYFCASSPMGTVPYEQYFGPGTRLTVT.

V gene TRBV7-9 combines with J gene TRBJ2-1, with D perhaps TRBD2 (6 bases). Trimming stripped 5 bases from V and 7 bases from J, with 9 bases between. The CDR3 runs 12 residues. Germline CDR1 and CDR2: SEHNR and FQNEAQ (reference sequence). CDR3 DNA: TGTGCCAGCAGCAACAGCGGGAATGAGCAGTTCTTC. Amino acids: CASSNSGNEQFF.

This chain uses TRBV9 with TRBJ2-7, with D perhaps matching TRBD1 (5 bases). Per the germline V gene, CDR1 is SGDLS and CDR2 is YYNGEE. The V end was cut by 2 bases, the J end by 3 bases, with 15 bases between. This CDR3 has 15 residues. The CDR3 DNA reads as TGTGCCAGCAGCGTTGACGGGTCAGGGATCTACGAGCAGTACTTC. Protein sequence: CASSVDGSGIYEQYF.

Notes on this clonotype: An end of the junction differs from the germline gene, which may be a read error. The V call is TRBV3-1, the J call TRBJ1-2; a weak D match, TRBD1 (5 bases). The CDR3 runs 12 residues. CDR1 and CDR2 from the germline V gene are LGHDT and YNNKEL (reference sequence). The CDR3 reads CASSQQGYGCTF. The CDR3 DNA sequence: TGTGCCAGCAGCCAACAGGGCTATGGCTGCACCTTC.

The J gene is TRBJ2-7, the V gene TRBV5-1, with D unresolved. Trimming pared 1 base from V and 2 bases from J, leaving 10 bases between. CDR3 length equals 14 residues. The V gene's germline CDR1 is SGHRS and CDR2 YFSETQ. The CDR3 sequence is CASSLTAQAYEQYF. Here the CDR3 DNA reads TGCGCCAGCAGCTTGACAGCACAAGCCTACGAGCAGTACTTC.

The CDR3 loop reads CSAMVWGTDTQYF. In DNA, the CDR3 is TGCAGTGCCATGGTGTGGGGGACCGATACGCAGTATTTT. The rearrangement joins TRBV20-1 to TRBJ2-3; D possibly matches TRBD1 or TRBD2 (5 bases each). Germline assignment: CDR1 DFQATT and CDR2 SNEGSKA (reference sequence). The CDR3 has 13 residues. V lost 6 bases and J 6 bases, leaving 16 bases between the germline ends.

The chain recombines TRBV2 with TRBJ2-1; D is perhaps TRBD2 (9 bases). This CDR3 spans 16 amino acids. With 7 bases removed from V and 1 base from J, the gap between germline ends came to 17 bases. CDR1 is SNHLY and CDR2 is FYNNEI in the germline V gene. The CDR3, as DNA: TGTGCCAGCACCGGCGGGAGGGACAGGTCCTACAATGAGCAGTTCTTC. Translation: CASTGGRDRSYNEQFF.

The rearrangement uses TRBV14 and TRBJ2-7; D gene unclear. V was pared by 1 base and J by 3 bases, with 13 bases between. Germline CDR1 SGHDN, CDR2 FVKESK. This CDR3 region has 15 residues. The DNA of the CDR3 is TGTGCCAGCAGCCAAGGATTCAGCCCCTTCTACGAGCAGTACTTC. Its translation: CASSQGFSPFYEQYF.

Remarks on this clonotype: One junction end does not reproduce the germline sequence, and a read error may be involved. V is TRBV9 and J is TRBJ1-6, with TRBD1 as a possible D gene (6 bases). The length of the CDR3 is 15 residues. CDR1 and CDR2 (germline): SGDLS, YYNGEE. CDR3 in DNA: TGTGCCATCAGCGTAGCGCCGGACAGAGGTTCACCCCTCCACTTT. It yields the protein CAISVAPDRGSPLHF.

The chain recombines TRBV29-1 with TRBJ1-6; D ambiguous. V gave up 1 base and J gave up 12 bases, with 7 bases separating them. The CDR3 runs 11 residues. Germline V gene sequence: CDR1 SQVTM, CDR2 ANQGSEA. This chain's CDR3 is CSVEGRLPLHF. The DNA of the CDR3 is TGCAGCGTTGAAGGGCGGTTACCCCTCCACTTT.

This clonotype has just one count. The V gene is TRBV7-7, the J gene TRBJ2-7, with a possible D match to TRBD2 (6 bases). CDR1 is SSHAT, CDR2 FNYEAQ, per germline (reference sequence). Trimming removed 5 bases at V and 2 bases at J, with 16 bases between. This CDR3 is built from 15 residues. This chain's CDR3 is CASSPRSGPPYEQYF. The CDR3 nucleotides read TGTGCCAGCAGCCCACGTAGCGGCCCCCCCTACGAGCAGTACTTC.

For this clonotype: At one boundary the junction diverges from the germline segment, which might be a read error. This chain links TRBV7-7 with TRBJ2-4; no reliable D call. CDR1 is SSHAT, CDR2 FNYEAQ, per germline (reference sequence). The CDR3 totals 13 residues. CDR3 DNA sequence: TGTGCTAGCAGCTTAGACATCTATAGCATTCAGTACTTC. This sequence encodes CASSLDIYSIQYF.

The CDR3 coding sequence is TGCGCCAGCAGCTTGTCGACGGTGGCGGGGGGGCAAGAGACCCAGTACTTC. This gives the protein CASSLSTVAGGQETQYF. V and J are TRBV5-1 and TRBJ2-5, with 9 bases that match TRBD2. CDR1 and CDR2 (germline): SGHRS, YFSETQ. The CDR3 is made up of 17 amino acids. V lost 1 base to trimming and J lost 2 bases; unmatched junction nucleotides: 9.

V and J are TRBV4-3 and TRBJ1-1; D may be TRBD1 (5 bases). Trimming stripped 0 bases from V and 6 bases from J, with 11 bases between. CDR1 is LGHNA and CDR2 is YSLEER in the germline V gene. The CDR3 spans 14 residues. The CDR3: CASSQETRDPEAFF. In nucleotides, the CDR3 is TGCGCCAGCAGCCAAGAAACCAGGGACCCTGAAGCTTTCTTT.

V is TRBV29-1 and J is TRBJ2-1, with D uncertain. The germline V gene encodes CDR1 SQVTM and CDR2 ANQGSEA. Trimming pared 0 bases from V and 4 bases from J, leaving 22 bases between. The CDR3 is 18 residues long. The CDR3 loop is CSVEDRTEKGSWYNEQFF. The CDR3 nucleotides read TGCAGCGTTGAAGATCGAACCGAGAAGGGTAGTTGGTACAATGAGCAGTTCTTC.

In nucleotides, the CDR3 is TGTGCCAGCAGTCCTGGGGGTAATACTTTGCAGTATTTT. Protein: CASSPGGNTLQYF. This chain joins TRBV7-3 and TRBJ2-3, with D possibly called TRBD1 or TRBD2 (5 bases each). Germline V lookup: CDR1 SGHTA, CDR2 FQGTGA. The CDR3 is made up of 13 amino acids. V shed 6 bases and J shed 11 bases, with 18 bases lying between them.

The V and J genes are TRBV7-6 and TRBJ2-7; D gene uncertain. The ends were cut back, 5 bases at V and 2 bases at J, with 10 bases in the middle. Germline values: CDR1 SGHVS, CDR2 FNYEAQ. CDR3 length: 13 amino acids. In nucleotides, the CDR3 is TGTGCCAGCAGCCCGGATGGGGCCTACGAGCAGTACTTC. Amino acid sequence: CASSPDGAYEQYF. The full variable domain, in which reference TRBV7-6 and TRBJ2-7 provide the parts outside the CDR3, is GAGVSQSPRYKVTKRGQDVALRCDPISGHVSLYWYRQALGQGPEFLTYFNYEAQQDKSGLPNDRFSAERPEGSISTLTIQRTEQRDSAMYRCASSPDGAYEQYFGPGTRLTVT.

This rearrangement joins TRBV5-1 to TRBJ2-5; 10 nucleotides match TRBD2. V gave up 4 bases and J gave up 5 bases; unmatched junction bases: 8. CDR3 size: 15 residues. CDR1 is SGHRS and CDR2 is YFSETQ in the germline V gene. The CDR3 reads CASSDTSGAGETQYF. The CDR3 region has the DNA TGCGCCAGCAGCGATACTAGCGGGGCTGGGGAGACCCAGTACTTC.

The J gene is TRBJ1-5, the V gene TRBV14; TRBD1 matches 10 bases. Per the germline V gene, CDR1 is SGHDN and CDR2 is FVKESK. This CDR3 contains 17 residues. V was pared by 6 bases and J by 2 bases, with 10 bases of the junction left unmatched. DNA for the CDR3: TGTGCCAGCAGTCCAGGGACAGGGGTACATGGCAATCAGCCCCAGCATTTT. Its protein is CASSPGTGVHGNQPQHF. The full variable domain, completed using reference TRBV14 and TRBJ1-5, is EAGVTQFPSHSVIEKGQTVTLRCDPISGHDNLYWYRRVMGKEIKFLLHFVKESKQDESGMPNNRFLAERTGGTYSTLKVQPAELEDSGVYFCASSPGTGVHGNQPQHFGDGTRLSIL.